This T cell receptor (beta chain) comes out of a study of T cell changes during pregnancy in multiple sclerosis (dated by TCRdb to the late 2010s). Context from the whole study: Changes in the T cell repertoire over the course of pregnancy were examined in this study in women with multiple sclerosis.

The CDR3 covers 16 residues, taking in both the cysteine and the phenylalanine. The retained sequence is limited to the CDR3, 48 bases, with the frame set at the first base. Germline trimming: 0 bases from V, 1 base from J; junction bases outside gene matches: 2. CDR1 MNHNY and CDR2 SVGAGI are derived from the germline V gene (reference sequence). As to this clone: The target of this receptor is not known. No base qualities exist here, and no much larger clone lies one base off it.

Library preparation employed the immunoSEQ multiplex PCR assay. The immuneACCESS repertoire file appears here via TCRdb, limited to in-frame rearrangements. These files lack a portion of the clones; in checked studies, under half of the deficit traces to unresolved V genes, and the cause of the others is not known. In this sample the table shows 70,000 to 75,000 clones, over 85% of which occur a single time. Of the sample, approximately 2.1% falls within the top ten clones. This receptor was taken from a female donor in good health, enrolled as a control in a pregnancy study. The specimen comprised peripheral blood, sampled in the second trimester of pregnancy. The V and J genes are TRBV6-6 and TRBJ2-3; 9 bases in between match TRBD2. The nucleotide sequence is TGTGCCAGCAGTTACTCGGCGGGGGGGGGCACAGATACGCAGTATTTT. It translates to CASSYSAGGGTDTQYF.